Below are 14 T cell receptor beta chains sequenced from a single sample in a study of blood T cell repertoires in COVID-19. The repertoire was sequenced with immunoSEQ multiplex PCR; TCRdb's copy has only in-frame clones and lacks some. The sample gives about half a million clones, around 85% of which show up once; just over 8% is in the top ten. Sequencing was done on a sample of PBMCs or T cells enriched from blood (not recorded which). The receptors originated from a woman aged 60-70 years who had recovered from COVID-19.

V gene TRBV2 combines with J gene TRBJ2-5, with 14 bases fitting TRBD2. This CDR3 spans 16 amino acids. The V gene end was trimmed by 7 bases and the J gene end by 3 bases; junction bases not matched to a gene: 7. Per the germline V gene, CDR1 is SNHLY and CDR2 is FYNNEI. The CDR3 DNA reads TGTGCCAGCAAGACTAGCGGGGGGGTAGGGAAAGAGACCCAGTACTTC. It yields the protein CASKTSGGVGKETQYF.

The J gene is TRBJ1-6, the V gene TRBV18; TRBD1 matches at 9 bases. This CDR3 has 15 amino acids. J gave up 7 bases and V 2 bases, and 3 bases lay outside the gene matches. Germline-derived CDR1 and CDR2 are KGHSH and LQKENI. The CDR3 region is CASSPGQGWNSPLHF. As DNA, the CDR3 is TGTGCCAGCTCACCAGGACAGGGGTGGAATTCACCCCTCCACTTT.

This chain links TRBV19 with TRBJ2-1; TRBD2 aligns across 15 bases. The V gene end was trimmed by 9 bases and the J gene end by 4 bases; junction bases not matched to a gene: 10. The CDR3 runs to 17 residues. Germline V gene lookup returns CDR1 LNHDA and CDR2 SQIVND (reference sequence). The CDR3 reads CASRPGLAGGVYNEQFF. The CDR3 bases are TGTGCCAGCCGACCGGGACTAGCGGGGGGTGTGTACAATGAGCAGTTCTTC.

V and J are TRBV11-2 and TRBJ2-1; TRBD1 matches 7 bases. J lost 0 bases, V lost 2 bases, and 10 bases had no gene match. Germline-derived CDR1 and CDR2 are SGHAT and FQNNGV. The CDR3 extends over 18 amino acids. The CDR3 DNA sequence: TGTGCCAGCAGCTTATACAGGGGAAGTACCAGCTCCTACAATGAGCAGTTCTTC. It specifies CASSLYRGSTSSYNEQFF.

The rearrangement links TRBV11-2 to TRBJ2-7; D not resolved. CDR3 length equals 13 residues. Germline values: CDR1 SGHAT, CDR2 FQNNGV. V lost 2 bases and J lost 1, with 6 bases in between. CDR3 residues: CASSLTVSYEQYV. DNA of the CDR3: TGTGCCAGCAGCTTAACGGTTTCCTACGAGCAGTACGTC.

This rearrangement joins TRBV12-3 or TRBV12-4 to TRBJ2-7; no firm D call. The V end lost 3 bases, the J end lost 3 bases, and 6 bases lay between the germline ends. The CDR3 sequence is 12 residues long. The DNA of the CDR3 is TGTGCCAGCAGTTTGACGGGCTACGAGCAGTACTTC. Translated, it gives CASSLTGYEQYF.

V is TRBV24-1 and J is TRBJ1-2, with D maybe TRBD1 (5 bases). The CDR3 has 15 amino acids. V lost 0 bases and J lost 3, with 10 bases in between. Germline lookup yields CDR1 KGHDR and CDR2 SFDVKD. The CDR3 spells CATSDLPGHDYGYTF. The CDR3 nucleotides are TGTGCCACCAGTGATTTGCCAGGACATGACTATGGCTACACCTTC.

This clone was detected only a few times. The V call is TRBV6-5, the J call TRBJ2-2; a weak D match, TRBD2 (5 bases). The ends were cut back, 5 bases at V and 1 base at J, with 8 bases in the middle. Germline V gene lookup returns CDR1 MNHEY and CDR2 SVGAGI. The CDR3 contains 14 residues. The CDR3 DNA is TGTGCCAGCAGTACTGGGAGGAACACCGGGGAGCTGTTTTTT. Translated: CASSTGRNTGELFF.

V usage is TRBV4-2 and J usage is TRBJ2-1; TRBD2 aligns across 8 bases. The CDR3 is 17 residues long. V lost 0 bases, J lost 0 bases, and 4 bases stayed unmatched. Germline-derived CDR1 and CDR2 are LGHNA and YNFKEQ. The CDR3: CASSQEGLGSSYNEQFF. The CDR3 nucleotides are TGTGCCAGCAGCCAAGAGGGACTAGGGAGCTCCTACAATGAGCAGTTCTTC.

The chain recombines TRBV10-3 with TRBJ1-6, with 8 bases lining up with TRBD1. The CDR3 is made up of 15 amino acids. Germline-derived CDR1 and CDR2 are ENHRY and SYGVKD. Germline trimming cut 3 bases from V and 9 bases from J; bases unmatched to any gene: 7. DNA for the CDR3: TGTGCCATCAGTGACCCCGACAGGGGAACTTCACCCCTCCACTTT. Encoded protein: CAISDPDRGTSPLHF.

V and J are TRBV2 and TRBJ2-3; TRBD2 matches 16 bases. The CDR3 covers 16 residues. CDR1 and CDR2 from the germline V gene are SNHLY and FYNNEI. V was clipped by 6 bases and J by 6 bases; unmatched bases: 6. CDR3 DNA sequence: TGTGCCAGCAGGACCGGGACTAGCGGGGGGGCTGATACGCAGTATTTT. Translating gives CASRTGTSGGADTQYF.

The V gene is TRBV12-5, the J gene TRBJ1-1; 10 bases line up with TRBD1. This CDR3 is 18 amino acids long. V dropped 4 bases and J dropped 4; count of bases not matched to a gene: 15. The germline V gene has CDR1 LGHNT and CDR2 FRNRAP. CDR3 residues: CASGSPPGQGRIGTEAFF. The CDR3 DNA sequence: TGTGCTAGTGGTTCGCCCCCGGGACAGGGGAGAATTGGCACTGAAGCTTTCTTT.

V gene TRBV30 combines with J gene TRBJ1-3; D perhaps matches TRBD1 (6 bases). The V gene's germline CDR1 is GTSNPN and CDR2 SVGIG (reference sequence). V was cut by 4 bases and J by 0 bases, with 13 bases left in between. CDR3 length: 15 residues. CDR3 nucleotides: TGTGCCTGGACTCAGGGGTTCAGCTCTGGAAACACCATATATTTT. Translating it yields CAWTQGFSSGNTIYF. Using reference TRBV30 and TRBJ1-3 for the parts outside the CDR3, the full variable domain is SQTIHQWPATLVQPVGSPLSLECTVEGTSNPNLYWYRQAAGRGLQLLFYSVGIGQISSEVPQNLSASRPQDRQFILSSKKLLLSDSGFYLCAWTQGFSSGNTIYFGEGSWLTVV.

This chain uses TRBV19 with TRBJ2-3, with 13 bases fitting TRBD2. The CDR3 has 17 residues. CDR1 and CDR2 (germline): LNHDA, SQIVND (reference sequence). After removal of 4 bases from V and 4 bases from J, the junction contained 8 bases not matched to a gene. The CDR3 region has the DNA TGTGCCAGTAGTACGCTTTCACTAGCGGGGGGGGCAGATACGCAGTATTTT. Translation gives CASSTLSLAGGADTQYF.